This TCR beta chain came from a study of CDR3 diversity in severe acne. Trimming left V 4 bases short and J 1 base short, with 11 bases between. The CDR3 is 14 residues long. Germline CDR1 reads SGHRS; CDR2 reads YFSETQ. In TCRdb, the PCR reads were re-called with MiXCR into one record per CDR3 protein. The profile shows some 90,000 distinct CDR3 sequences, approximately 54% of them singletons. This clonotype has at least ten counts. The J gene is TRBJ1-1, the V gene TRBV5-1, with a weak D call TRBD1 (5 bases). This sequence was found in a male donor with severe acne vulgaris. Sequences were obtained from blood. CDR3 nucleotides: TGCGCCAGCAGCCGAAGAGGGGCGAACACTGAAGCTTTCTTT. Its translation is CASSRRGANTEAFF.